Following are 22 T cell receptor beta chains from one sample sequenced in a study of blood T cell repertoires in COVID-19. Using immunoSEQ multiplex PCR, the repertoire was profiled, and TCRdb retains in-frame clones only, with some absent. The sample records approximately 300,000 clones, over 75% being singletons. Sequenced material: peripheral blood. The receptor source for this set is a woman aged 45 to 65 with active or convalescent COVID-19.

The gene calls are TRBV4-3 and TRBJ2-5; D may be TRBD2 (6 bases). The CDR3 is 18 amino acids. V lost 0 bases and J 4 bases, leaving 21 bases between the germline ends. Germline V gives CDR1 LGHNA, CDR2 YSLEER. The CDR3 sequence: CASSQEMASGWGIETQYF. The CDR3 DNA follows: TGCGCCAGCAGCCAAGAAATGGCCAGCGGGTGGGGTATAGAGACCCAGTACTTC.

The chain recombines TRBV18 with TRBJ1-1; D call uncertain. V lost 0 bases to trimming and J lost 6 bases, with 5 bases between them. Germline-derived CDR1 and CDR2 are KGHSH and LQKENI. This CDR3 spans 12 amino acids. This CDR3 is CASSPPSSEAFF. CDR3 DNA: TGTGCCAGCTCACCACCAAGCTCTGAAGCTTTCTTT.

The rearrangement uses TRBV4-1 and TRBJ2-3, with 9 positions matching TRBD1. The CDR3 has 18 residues. Germline CDR1 and CDR2: MGHRA and YSYEKL. J lost 4 bases, V lost 4 bases, and 15 bases had no gene match. This chain's CDR3 is CASSPLAFRDRVADTQYF. In DNA, the CDR3 is TGCGCCAGCAGCCCCCTGGCCTTTCGGGACAGGGTGGCAGATACGCAGTATTTT.

V is TRBV30 and J is TRBJ1-2; D unresolved. Trimming cost V 5 bases and J 4 bases, with 5 bases left between them. Germline CDR1 is GTSNPN and CDR2 is SVGIG (reference sequence). The CDR3 loop spans 10 amino acids. CDR3 loop: CAWHGYGYTF. The CDR3 DNA follows: TGTGCCTGGCACGGCTATGGCTACACCTTC.

The CDR3 coding sequence is TGTGCCAGCAGTCCGGGACTGGGGACAGATACGCAGTATTTT. Protein product: CASSPGLGTDTQYF. This chain links TRBV2 with TRBJ2-3; tentatively, D is TRBD2 (6 bases). V lost 5 bases, J lost 3 bases, and 12 bases lay in between. Germline CDR1 and CDR2: SNHLY and FYNNEI. This CDR3 spans 14 amino acids.

This clone was observed once. CDR3 in DNA: TGTGCCAGCAGTGACGACTACCGAGATACGCAGTATTTT. This gives the protein CASSDDYRDTQYF. This rearrangement joins TRBV2 to TRBJ2-3; tentatively, D is TRBD2 (5 bases). The V and J ends lost 3 bases and 5 bases respectively, with 9 bases between them. CDR1 and CDR2 from the germline V gene are SNHLY and FYNNEI. The CDR3 runs to 13 residues.

The CDR3 DNA sequence: TGCAGTGCTAGTCCCGACAGAAGTTATAGCAATCAGCCCCAGCATTTT. This encodes CSASPDRSYSNQPQHF. The chain is built from TRBV20-1 and TRBJ1-5; perhaps TRBD1 as D (5 bases). Between the trimmed V and J ends, which lost 3 bases and 0 bases, there was a span of 15 bases. The CDR3 loop spans 16 amino acids. The germline V gene has CDR1 DFQATT and CDR2 SNEGSKA (reference sequence).

This chain uses TRBV7-8 with TRBJ1-2; 12 bases map to TRBD1. The V gene end was trimmed by 5 bases and the J gene end by 3 bases; junction bases not matched to a gene: 7. Germline V gives CDR1 SGHVS, CDR2 FQNEAQ. This CDR3 spans 16 amino acids. The CDR3 bases are TGTGCCAGCAGCCCTCTGGGGACAGGGGGCGACTATGGCTACACCTTC. It translates to CASSPLGTGGDYGYTF. The full variable domain, rest sourced from reference TRBV7-8 and TRBJ1-2, is GAGVSQSPRYKVAKRGQDVALRCDPISGHVSLFWYQQALGQGPEFLTYFQNEAQLDKSGLPSDRFFAERPEGSVSTLKIQRTQQEDSAVYLCASSPLGTGGDYGYTFGSGTRLTVV.

The table lists this clone with a count of one. The gene calls are TRBV6-5 and TRBJ2-3; D uncertain. CDR1 and CDR2 from the germline V gene are MNHEY and SVGAGI. V lost 2 bases to trimming and J lost 5 bases, with 8 bases between them. The CDR3 runs to 13 residues. As DNA, the CDR3 is TGTGCCAGCAGTTACGCGAACAGAGATACGCAGTATTTT. Its protein product is CASSYANRDTQYF.

This chain links TRBV6-6 with TRBJ2-7; tentatively, D is TRBD2 (6 bases). The germline gives CDR1 MNHNY, CDR2 SVGAGI (reference sequence). Between the trimmed V and J ends, which lost 0 bases and 4 bases, there was a span of 13 bases. The length of the CDR3 is 15 residues. The CDR3 bases are TGTGCCAGCAGTTACTCTACGGGACTTACGTACGAGCAGTACTTC. Amino acid sequence: CASSYSTGLTYEQYF.

This clone was detected only a few times. The sample contains more than one DNA sequence encoding this CDR3. The chain carries TRBV7-9 and TRBJ1-2; weak D call: TRBD1 (6 bases). The CDR3 consists of 13 residues. Trimming cost V 1 base and J 5 bases, with 8 bases left between them. In germline, CDR1 is SEHNR, CDR2 FQNEAQ (reference sequence). The CDR3 nucleotides are TGTGCCAGCAGCTTAGAAGGGGGTTATGGCTACACCTTC. Amino acid sequence: CASSLEGGYGYTF.

The rearrangement joins TRBV11-3 to TRBJ1-5; D unclear. V gave up 7 bases and J gave up 4 bases, with 14 bases separating them. Germline-derived CDR1 and CDR2 are SGHNT and YENEEA. The CDR3 has 14 amino acids. For the CDR3, the DNA is TGTGCCAGCACCCCTGGAGGCCCTAATCAGCCCCAGCATTTT. Encoded protein: CASTPGGPNQPQHF. The complete variable domain, with remaining parts taken from reference TRBV11-3 and TRBJ1-5, reads EAGVVQSPRYKIIEKKQPVAFWCNPISGHNTLYWYLQNLGQGPELLIRYENEEAVDDSQLPKDRFSAERLKGVDSTLKIQPAELGDSAVYLCASTPGGPNQPQHFGDGTRLSIL.

The chain is built from TRBV11-3 and TRBJ2-7; possible D gene TRBD2, 6 bases. The V gene lost 4 bases and the J gene lost 0 bases, with 10 bases spanning the gap. CDR1 is SGHNT, CDR2 YENEEA, per germline. The CDR3 loop spans 14 amino acids. The CDR3 region has the DNA TGTGCCAGCAGCTCCGGGGGAAGCTCCTACGAGCAGTACTTC. Translating gives CASSSGGSSYEQYF.

V and J are TRBV27 and TRBJ1-2, with 11 bases aligning to TRBD1. The CDR3 consists of 17 residues. Per the germline V gene, CDR1 is MNHEY and CDR2 is SMNVEV (reference sequence). The V gene end was trimmed by 2 bases and the J gene end by 0 bases; junction bases not matched to a gene: 5. CDR3 in amino acids: CASSLRDRGTANYGYTF. The CDR3 DNA sequence: TGTGCCAGCAGTTTACGGGACAGGGGGACAGCTAACTATGGCTACACCTTC.

This chain joins TRBV10-1 and TRBJ2-4; TRBD1 might be the D (5 bases). V dropped 6 bases and J dropped 0 bases, with 6 bases sitting between them. Germline-derived CDR1 and CDR2 are WNHNN and SYGVQD (reference sequence). The CDR3 length is 13 residues. The CDR3 is CASRTEAKNIQYF. CDR3 DNA sequence: TGCGCCAGCAGGACAGAAGCCAAAAACATTCAGTACTTC.

This chain connects TRBV27 to TRBJ2-7, with D unclear. This CDR3 has 16 amino acids. The V gene's germline CDR1 is MNHEY and CDR2 SMNVEV (reference sequence). V gave up 2 bases and J gave up 0 bases, with 14 bases separating them. CDR3 region: CASSLVPSSFSYEQYF. The CDR3 region has the DNA TGTGCCAGCAGTTTAGTTCCAAGCTCCTTCTCCTACGAGCAGTACTTC.

This clone was seen a single time. The J gene is TRBJ2-1, the V gene TRBV27; 8 nucleotides align to TRBD2. The CDR3 runs to 16 residues. Trimming removed 6 bases from V and 4 bases from J; junction bases left unmatched: 11. Looked up from germline, CDR1 is MNHEY and CDR2 is SMNVEV (reference sequence). This CDR3 reads CASSLAGHETYNEQFF. CDR3 sequence (DNA): TGTGCCAGCAGCTTAGCGGGGCATGAAACGTACAATGAGCAGTTCTTC.

The table lists this clone with a count of one. CDR3 bases: TGCGCCAGCAGCTTGGACCGGGACAGGCACTACGAGCAGTACTTC. It yields the protein CASSLDRDRHYEQYF. This sequence joins TRBV5-1 and TRBJ2-7; 8 bases are shared with TRBD1. The CDR3 is 15 amino acids. With V trimmed by 0 bases and J by 3 bases, 5 bases remained unmatched. CDR1 is SGHRS, CDR2 YFSETQ, per germline. The full variable domain, completed using reference TRBV5-1 and TRBJ2-7, is KAGVTQTPRYLIKTRGQQVTLSCSPISGHRSVSWYQQTPGQGLQFLFEYFSETQRNKGNFPGRFSGRQFSNSRSEMNVSTLELGDSALYLCASSLDRDRHYEQYFGPGTRLTVT.

The chain couples TRBV7-9 to TRBJ1-4, with a possible D match to TRBD1 (5 bases). This CDR3 is 15 amino acids long. With 5 bases removed from V and 3 bases from J, the gap between germline ends came to 13 bases. CDR1 and CDR2 (germline): SEHNR, FQNEAQ (reference sequence). CDR3 protein: CASSMIGGANEKLFF. CDR3 DNA sequence: TGTGCCAGCAGCATGATTGGAGGGGCTAATGAAAAACTGTTTTTT.

V gene TRBV6-5 combines with J gene TRBJ2-5, with 9 bases that match TRBD1. The CDR3 spans 16 residues. Germline V gene lookup returns CDR1 MNHEY and CDR2 SVGAGI. J was trimmed by 2 bases and V by 6 bases; bases with no gene match: 10. The CDR3 region has the DNA TGTGCCAGCAGCTACGGGACAGGGCAGGGGCAAGAGACCCAGTACTTC. This gives the protein CASSYGTGQGQETQYF.

The chain employs TRBV30 and TRBJ1-5; the match to TRBD1 covers 9 bases. The germline gives CDR1 GTSNPN, CDR2 SVGIG (reference sequence). Unmatched junction bases numbered 6, after V lost 5 bases and J lost 4 bases. This CDR3 has 14 residues. CDR3 protein: CAWAGTGRNQPQHF. Written as DNA, the CDR3 is TGTGCCTGGGCCGGGACAGGGCGTAATCAGCCCCAGCATTTT.

The V call is TRBV12-3 or TRBV12-4, the J call TRBJ2-2; D call uncertain. The CDR3 extends over 13 amino acids. With 6 bases removed from V and 4 bases from J, the gap between germline ends came to 9 bases. CDR3: CASRFRLTGELFF. CDR3 in DNA: TGTGCCAGCAGATTCCGACTCACCGGGGAGCTGTTTTTT.